These 22 T cell receptor beta chains were sequenced from one sample in a study of beta chain features in type 1 diabetes. Of the isolated RNA, all was reverse transcribed, and so the sequenced material was expressed TCRB transcripts. This table comes from immunoSEQ multiplex PCR, and its TCRdb copy is limited to in-frame clones, with some not included. The sample lists about 620,000 clones, about 14% occurring once. Sample: naive CD4+ T cells from blood. All receptors derive from a man between 18 and 29 years old in good health.

V is TRBV11-3 and J is TRBJ2-3; 10 nucleotides agree with TRBD2. Germline-derived CDR1 and CDR2 are SGHNT and YENEEA. The CDR3 covers 17 residues. After removal of 0 bases from V and 1 base from J, the junction contained 4 bases not matched to a gene. CDR3 loop: CASSLDRGLAGTDTQYF. The CDR3 bases are TGTGCCAGCAGCTTAGATCGAGGACTAGCGGGCACAGATACGCAGTATTTT.

The chain couples TRBV27 to TRBJ2-2; TRBD2 agrees at 8 bases. With V trimmed by 3 bases and J by 5 bases, 8 bases remained unmatched. CDR1 is MNHEY and CDR2 is SMNVEV in the germline V gene (reference sequence). CDR3 length: 16 amino acids. CDR3 loop: CASSLFSGSWTGELFF. The CDR3, as DNA: TGTGCCAGCAGTTTGTTCAGCGGGAGTTGGACCGGGGAGCTGTTTTTT.

The chain couples TRBV5-4 to TRBJ2-5, with D perhaps matching TRBD1 (6 bases). CDR3 length: 13 residues. Per the germline V gene, CDR1 is SGHNT and CDR2 is YYREEE (reference sequence). V was clipped by 4 bases and J by 4 bases, with 11 bases between them. The CDR3 DNA reads TGTGCCAGCAGCCGTACAGGGAGAGAGACCCAGTACTTC. It is translated as CASSRTGRETQYF.

This clone was detected a few times. J is TRBJ2-7 and V is TRBV2; 7 bases align to TRBD1. Germline V gene sequence: CDR1 SNHLY, CDR2 FYNNEI. CDR3 size: 15 residues. V lost 1 base and J lost 2; bases outside the gene matches: 5. As DNA, the CDR3 is TGTGCCAGCAGTGAAGAGTTAGGGGGCGCCTACGAGCAGTACTTC. It is translated as CASSEELGGAYEQYF.

The chain recombines TRBV28 with TRBJ2-5; 7 positions agree with TRBD2. Looked up from germline, CDR1 is MDHEN and CDR2 is SYDVKM. The J segment lost 5 bases and the V segment lost 7 bases, leaving 7 bases of the junction unmatched. The CDR3 is made up of 13 amino acids. This chain's CDR3 is CASTLGGLETQYF. The CDR3 DNA is TGTGCCAGCACCTTGGGAGGGTTGGAGACCCAGTACTTC. Variable domain in full (rest from reference TRBV28 and TRBJ2-5): DVKVTQSSRYLVKRTGEKVFLECVQDMDHENMFWYRQDPGLGLRLIYFSYDVKMKEKGDIPEGYSVSREKKERFSLILESASTNQTSMYLCASTLGGLETQYFGPGTRLLVL.

This chain links TRBV18 with TRBJ2-4, with TRBD1 identical over 9 bases. The junction had 9 bases not matched to a gene; V was cut back by 3 bases and J by 9 bases. This CDR3 region has 15 residues. Germline CDR1 reads KGHSH; CDR2 reads LQKENI. The CDR3 region is CASSPSGTGTGIQYF. The CDR3 DNA reads TGTGCCAGCTCACCTTCCGGGACAGGGACTGGCATTCAGTACTTC.

There are a few counts of this clone. The chain's CDR3 is CASSPTGQNTEAFF. The CDR3 nucleotides are TGTGCCAGCAGCCCAACAGGACAGAACACTGAAGCTTTCTTT. This chain links TRBV7-3 with TRBJ1-1, with D perhaps matching TRBD1 (5 bases). The CDR3 loop spans 14 amino acids. The germline V and J ends were trimmed by 5 bases and 1 base, with 11 bases remaining between them. CDR1 and CDR2 (germline): SGHTA, FQGTGA.

The chain couples TRBV7-2 to TRBJ2-5; D gene ambiguous. Germline V lookup: CDR1 SGHTA, CDR2 FQGNSA. The CDR3 length is 11 residues. V was trimmed by 4 bases and J by 7 bases, leaving 7 bases between them. CDR3 sequence reads: CASSSSPTQYF. Written as DNA, the CDR3 is TGTGCCAGCAGCTCCAGCCCGACCCAGTACTTC.

This clone has only a few counts. This sequence joins TRBV7-9 and TRBJ1-2; possibly TRBD1 for D (5 bases). With 2 bases removed from V and 2 bases from J, the gap between germline ends came to 9 bases. Per germline, CDR1 SEHNR and CDR2 FQNEAQ (reference sequence). The CDR3 covers 14 residues. The CDR3 region has the DNA TGTGCCAGCAGCTTACTTGGGGGGAACTATGGCTACACCTTC. Amino acids: CASSLLGGNYGYTF.

The rearrangement links TRBV29-1 to TRBJ2-7, with TRBD2 identical over 7 bases. J was trimmed by 3 bases and V by 5 bases; bases with no gene match: 4. The CDR3 totals 12 residues. The V gene's germline CDR1 is SQVTM and CDR2 ANQGSEA. For the CDR3, the DNA is TGCAGCGTTAGCGGGAACAGCTACGAGCAGTACTTC. This gives the protein CSVSGNSYEQYF.

The chain joins TRBV5-1 to TRBJ2-5; D may correspond to TRBD1 or TRBD2 (5 bases each). Judging by the DNA end, TRBJ2-7 fits better; the J call may be wrong. The CDR3 has 15 amino acids. The V gene's germline CDR1 is SGHRS and CDR2 YFSETQ. The DNA of the CDR3 is TGCGCCAGCAGCTCCCTCCCGGGACGAAGCTACGAGCAGTACTTC. Its translation is CASSSLPGRSYEQYF.

The V call is TRBV7-9, the J call TRBJ2-6; D uncertain. Germline-derived CDR1 and CDR2 are SEHNR and FQNEAQ (reference sequence). V dropped 3 bases and J dropped 0 bases, with 18 bases sitting between them. There are 19 residues in the CDR3. The CDR3 DNA is TGTGCCAGCAGCTTCACGGGCCGCGCAGCCTTCTCTGGGGCCAACGTCCTGACTTTC. Protein: CASSFTGRAAFSGANVLTF.

The chain employs TRBV7-2 and TRBJ2-2; D is possibly TRBD1 or TRBD2 (5 bases each). Germline V gene sequence: CDR1 SGHTA, CDR2 FQGNSA. Trimming removed 6 bases at V and 8 bases at J, with 22 bases between. The CDR3 totals 16 residues. The CDR3 here is CASRNFRGTPIGELFF. CDR3 DNA sequence: TGTGCCAGCAGGAATTTTCGAGGGACCCCAATAGGGGAGCTGTTTTTT.

The genes are TRBV11-2 and TRBJ1-1; possible D gene TRBD1, 5 bases. The CDR3 loop spans 15 amino acids. The V end was cut by 0 bases, the J end by 6 bases, with 14 bases between. CDR1 is SGHAT and CDR2 is FQNNGV in the germline V gene. The CDR3 protein is CASSLEAGGSAEAFF. Written as DNA, the CDR3 is TGTGCCAGCAGCTTAGAGGCCGGGGGAAGTGCTGAAGCTTTCTTT.

This clone has just a few counts. The chain recombines TRBV30 with TRBJ1-3, with unresolved D. In germline, CDR1 is GTSNPN, CDR2 SVGIG (reference sequence). Trimming took off 4 bases at V and 2 bases at J, with 9 bases between the two ends. The CDR3 is made up of 13 amino acids. The CDR3 protein is CAWISQAGNTIYF. The CDR3 DNA is TGTGCCTGGATCTCCCAGGCTGGAAACACCATATATTTT.

V is TRBV10-3 and J is TRBJ2-1; D assignment may be TRBD1 or TRBD2 (5 bases each). Germline values: CDR1 ENHRY, CDR2 SYGVKD. Trimming took off 3 bases at V and 9 bases at J, with 9 bases between the two ends. This CDR3 comprises 12 residues. The DNA for the CDR3 is TGTGCCATCAGTGACCTGAGGGGTGAGCAGTTCTTC. This codes for CAISDLRGEQFF.

The rearrangement joins TRBV9 to TRBJ2-5; 8 bases match TRBD2. CDR3 length: 16 residues. V was clipped by 0 bases and J by 4 bases; unmatched bases: 8. Germline V gene lookup returns CDR1 SGDLS and CDR2 YYNGEE. The DNA for the CDR3 is TGTGCCAGCAGCGTAGGCGCCGGGGGGGCAAGAGAGACCCAGTACTTC. Its translation: CASSVGAGGARETQYF.

This clone occurred a few times. V usage is TRBV7-2 and J usage is TRBJ2-1, with D possibly matching TRBD2 (5 bases). Per germline, CDR1 SGHTA and CDR2 FQGNSA. V was cut by 5 bases and J by 4 bases, with 12 bases left in between. CDR3 length: 14 residues. The CDR3 spells CASSKRTVYNEQFF. The DNA for the CDR3 is TGTGCCAGCAGCAAAAGGACTGTATACAATGAGCAGTTCTTC.

The table lists this clone with a few counts. This sequence joins TRBV27 and TRBJ2-7; D gene uncertain. Germline values: CDR1 MNHEY, CDR2 SMNVEV (reference sequence). The CDR3 extends over 13 amino acids. V was shortened by 5 bases and J by 3 bases, with 11 bases between the two germline ends. The CDR3 DNA sequence: TGTGCCAGCAGTCGGACCCCCTTCTACGAGCAGTACTTC. This encodes CASSRTPFYEQYF.

This chain links TRBV7-2 with TRBJ1-2; TRBD1 matches 8 bases. This CDR3 is built from 15 residues. The germline CDR1 and CDR2 sequences are SGHTA and FQGNSA. V lost 1 base to trimming and J lost 5 bases; unmatched junction nucleotides: 6. CDR3 region: CASSLGQGAIYGYTF. CDR3 sequence (DNA): TGTGCCAGCAGCTTAGGGCAGGGGGCCATATATGGCTACACCTTC.

This clone was seen only a few times. The J gene is TRBJ1-5, the V gene TRBV2; 8 bases match TRBD1. Germline V gene data show CDR1 as SNHLY and CDR2 as FYNNEI. The CDR3 spans 14 residues. V gave up 6 bases and J gave up 3 bases; unmatched junction bases: 4. CDR3 bases: TGTGCCAGCAGGGACAGGGTCACCAATCAGCCCCAGCATTTT. It translates to CASRDRVTNQPQHF.

CDR3 sequence (DNA): TGTGCCAGCAGTACGGGTCGACAGAGCACTGAAGCTTTCTTT. This encodes CASSTGRQSTEAFF. The V call is TRBV21-1, the J call TRBJ1-1; the table gives TRBD1 as D, unverified against the DNA. TRBV21-1 is classified as a pseudogene. This CDR3 spans 14 amino acids.